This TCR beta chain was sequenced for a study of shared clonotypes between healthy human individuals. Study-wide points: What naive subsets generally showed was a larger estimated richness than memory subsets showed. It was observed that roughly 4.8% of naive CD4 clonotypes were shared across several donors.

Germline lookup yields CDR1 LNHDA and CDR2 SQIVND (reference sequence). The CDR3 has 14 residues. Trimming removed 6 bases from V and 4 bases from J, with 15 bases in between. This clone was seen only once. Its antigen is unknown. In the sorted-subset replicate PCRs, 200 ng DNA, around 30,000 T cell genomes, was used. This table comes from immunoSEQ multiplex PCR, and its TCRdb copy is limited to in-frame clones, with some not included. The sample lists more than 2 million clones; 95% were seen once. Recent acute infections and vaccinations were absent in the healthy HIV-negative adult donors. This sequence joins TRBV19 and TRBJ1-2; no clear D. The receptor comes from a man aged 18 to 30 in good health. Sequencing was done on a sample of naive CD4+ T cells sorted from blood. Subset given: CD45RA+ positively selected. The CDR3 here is CASRQYTDLYGYTF. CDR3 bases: TGTGCCAGTAGACAGTACACAGATCTCTATGGCTACACCTTC. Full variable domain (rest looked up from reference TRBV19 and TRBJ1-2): DGGITQSPKYLFRKEGQNVTLSCEQNLNHDAMYWYRQDPGQGLRLIYYSQIVNDFQKGDIAEGYSVSREKKESFPLTVTSAQKNPTAFYLCASRQYTDLYGYTFGSGTRLTVV.